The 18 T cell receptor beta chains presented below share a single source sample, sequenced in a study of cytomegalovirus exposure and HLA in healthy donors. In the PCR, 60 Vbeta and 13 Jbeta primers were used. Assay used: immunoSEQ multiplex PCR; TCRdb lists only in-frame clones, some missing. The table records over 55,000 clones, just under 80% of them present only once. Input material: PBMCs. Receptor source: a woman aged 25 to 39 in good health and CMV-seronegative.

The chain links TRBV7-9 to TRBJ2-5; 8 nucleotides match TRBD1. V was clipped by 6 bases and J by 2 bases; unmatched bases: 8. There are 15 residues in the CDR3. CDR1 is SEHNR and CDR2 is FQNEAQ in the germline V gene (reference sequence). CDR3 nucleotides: TGTGCCAGCAGACTAGGACAGGGATTGCAAGAGACCCAGTACTTC. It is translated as CASRLGQGLQETQYF.

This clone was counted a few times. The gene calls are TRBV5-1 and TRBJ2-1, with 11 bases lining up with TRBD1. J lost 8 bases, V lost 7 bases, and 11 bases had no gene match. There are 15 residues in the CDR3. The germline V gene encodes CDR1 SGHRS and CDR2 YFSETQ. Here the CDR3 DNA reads TGCGCCAGCTCAAAGGGACAGGGGGGAGGCGATGAGCAGTTCTTC. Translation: CASSKGQGGGDEQFF.

The CDR3: CASSQDNGQGAYEQYF. The CDR3 nucleotides are TGCGCCAGCAGCCAAGATAACGGACAGGGGGCCTACGAGCAGTACTTC. The J gene is TRBJ2-7, the V gene TRBV4-3; the match to TRBD1 covers 10 bases. The length of the CDR3 is 16 residues. Germline lookup yields CDR1 LGHNA and CDR2 YSLEER. J was trimmed by 2 bases and V by 0 bases; bases with no gene match: 4.

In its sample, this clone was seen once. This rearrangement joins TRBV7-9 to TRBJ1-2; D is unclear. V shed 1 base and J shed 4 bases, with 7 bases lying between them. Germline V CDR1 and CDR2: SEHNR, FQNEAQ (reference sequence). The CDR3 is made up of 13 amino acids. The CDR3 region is CASSLVTSYGYTF. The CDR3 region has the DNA TGTGCCAGCAGCTTAGTGACAAGCTATGGCTACACCTTC.

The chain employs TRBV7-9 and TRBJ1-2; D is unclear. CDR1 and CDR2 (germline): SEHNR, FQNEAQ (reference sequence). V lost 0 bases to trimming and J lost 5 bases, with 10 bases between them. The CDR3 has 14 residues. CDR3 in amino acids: CASSLAVIEYGYTF. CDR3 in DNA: TGTGCCAGCAGCTTAGCGGTGATCGAGTATGGCTACACCTTC.

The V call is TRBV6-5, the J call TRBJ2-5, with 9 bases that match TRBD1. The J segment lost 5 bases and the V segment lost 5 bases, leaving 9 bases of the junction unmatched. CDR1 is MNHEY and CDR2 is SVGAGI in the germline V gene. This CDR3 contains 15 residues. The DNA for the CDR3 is TGTGCCAGCAGTACGGACAGGGGAGGCGGGGAGACCCAGTACTTC. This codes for CASSTDRGGGETQYF.

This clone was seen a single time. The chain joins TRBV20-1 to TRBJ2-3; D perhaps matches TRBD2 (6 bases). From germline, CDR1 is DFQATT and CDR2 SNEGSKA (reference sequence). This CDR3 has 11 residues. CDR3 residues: CTGGGTDTQYF. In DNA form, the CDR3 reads TGCACCGGTGGAGGGACAGATACGCAGTATTTT.

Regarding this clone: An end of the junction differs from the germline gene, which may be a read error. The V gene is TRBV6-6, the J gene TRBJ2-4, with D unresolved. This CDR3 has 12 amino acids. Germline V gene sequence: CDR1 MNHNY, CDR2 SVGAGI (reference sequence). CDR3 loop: CASSYSREATGF. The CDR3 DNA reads TGTGCCAGCAGTTACTCGCGAGAGGCCACTGGCTTC.

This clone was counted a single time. The CDR3 DNA reads TGTGCCAGCAGCCCCCCGGGAACTAGGGCGGCCGAGCAGTACTTC. Translating gives CASSPPGTRAAEQYF. V is TRBV6-6 and J is TRBJ2-7; the D gene is possibly TRBD2 (5 bases). With 6 bases removed from V and 6 bases from J, the gap between germline ends came to 21 bases. Germline V CDR1 and CDR2: MNHNY, SVGAGI (reference sequence). This CDR3 region has 15 residues.

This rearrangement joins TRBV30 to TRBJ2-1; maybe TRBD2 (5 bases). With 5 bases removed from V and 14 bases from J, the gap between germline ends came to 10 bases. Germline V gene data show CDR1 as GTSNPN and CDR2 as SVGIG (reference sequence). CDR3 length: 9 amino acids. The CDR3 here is CAWGSGEFF. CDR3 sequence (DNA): TGTGCCTGGGGCAGCGGTGAGTTCTTC.

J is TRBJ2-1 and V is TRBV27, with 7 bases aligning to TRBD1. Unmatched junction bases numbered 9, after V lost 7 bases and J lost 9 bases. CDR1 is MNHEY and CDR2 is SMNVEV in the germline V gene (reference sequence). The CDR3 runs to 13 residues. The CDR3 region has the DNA TGTGCCAGCACCACCCAGGGGGATCTTGAGCAGTTCTTC. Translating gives CASTTQGDLEQFF.

Here the CDR3 DNA reads TGTGCCAGCAGAGGGACAGGGGGGAGTTCACCCCTCCACTTT. Encoded protein: CASRGTGGSSPLHF. This chain joins TRBV2 and TRBJ1-6; 11 nucleotides agree with TRBD1. The CDR3 length is 14 residues. Germline V gives CDR1 SNHLY, CDR2 FYNNEI. The V segment lost 6 bases and the J segment 9 bases; nucleotides outside the gene matches: 4. The entire variable domain, with the rest obtained from reference TRBV2 and TRBJ1-6, is as follows: EPEVTQTPSHQVTQMGQEVILRCVPISNHLYFYWYRQILGQKVEFLVSFYNNEISEKSEIFDDQFSVERPDGSNFTLKIRSTKLEDSAMYFCASRGTGGSSPLHFGNGTRLTVT.

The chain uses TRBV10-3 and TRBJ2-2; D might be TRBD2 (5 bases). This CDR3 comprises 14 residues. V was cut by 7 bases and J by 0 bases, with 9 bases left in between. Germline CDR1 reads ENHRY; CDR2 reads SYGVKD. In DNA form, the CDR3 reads TGTGCCATCACGAGGGATGCGAACACCGGGGAGCTGTTTTTT. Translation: CAITRDANTGELFF.

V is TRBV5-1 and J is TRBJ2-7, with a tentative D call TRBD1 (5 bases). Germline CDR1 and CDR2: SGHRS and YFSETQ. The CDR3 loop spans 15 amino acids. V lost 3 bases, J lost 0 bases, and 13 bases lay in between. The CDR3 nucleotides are TGCGCCAGCAGCTCTACAGGATCTCCCTCCTACGAGCAGTACTTC. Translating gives CASSSTGSPSYEQYF.

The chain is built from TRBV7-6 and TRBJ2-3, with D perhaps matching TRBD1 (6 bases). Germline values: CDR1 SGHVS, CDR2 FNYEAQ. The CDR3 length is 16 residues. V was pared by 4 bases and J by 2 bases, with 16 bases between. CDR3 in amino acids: CASSSSGMGHTDTQYF. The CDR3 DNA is TGTGCCAGCAGCTCCTCTGGTATGGGACACACAGATACGCAGTATTTT.

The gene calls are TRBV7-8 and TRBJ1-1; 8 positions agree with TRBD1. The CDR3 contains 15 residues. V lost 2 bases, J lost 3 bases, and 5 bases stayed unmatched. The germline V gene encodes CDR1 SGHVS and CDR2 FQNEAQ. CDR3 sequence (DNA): TGTGCCAGCAGCTTATTACAGGGGGAGCACACTGAAGCTTTCTTT. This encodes CASSLLQGEHTEAFF.

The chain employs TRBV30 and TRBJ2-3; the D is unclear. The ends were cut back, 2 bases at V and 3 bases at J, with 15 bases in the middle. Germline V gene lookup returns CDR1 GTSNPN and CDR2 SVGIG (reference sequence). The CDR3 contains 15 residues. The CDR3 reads CAWSYVGARTDTQYF. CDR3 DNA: TGTGCCTGGAGTTATGTAGGAGCCAGAACAGATACGCAGTATTTT.

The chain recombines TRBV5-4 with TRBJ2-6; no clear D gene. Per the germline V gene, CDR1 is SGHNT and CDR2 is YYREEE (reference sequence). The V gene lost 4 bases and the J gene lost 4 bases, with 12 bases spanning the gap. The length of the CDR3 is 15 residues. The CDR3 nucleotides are TGTGCCAGCAGCAATCCTTTTTTCGGGGCCAACGTCCTGACTTTC. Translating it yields CASSNPFFGANVLTF. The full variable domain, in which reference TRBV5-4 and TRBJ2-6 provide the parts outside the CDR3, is ETGVTQSPTHLIKTRGQQVTLRCSSQSGHNTVSWYQQALGQGPQFIFQYYREEENGRGNFPPRFSGLQFPNYSSELNVNALELDDSALYLCASSNPFFGANVLTFGAGSRLTVL.